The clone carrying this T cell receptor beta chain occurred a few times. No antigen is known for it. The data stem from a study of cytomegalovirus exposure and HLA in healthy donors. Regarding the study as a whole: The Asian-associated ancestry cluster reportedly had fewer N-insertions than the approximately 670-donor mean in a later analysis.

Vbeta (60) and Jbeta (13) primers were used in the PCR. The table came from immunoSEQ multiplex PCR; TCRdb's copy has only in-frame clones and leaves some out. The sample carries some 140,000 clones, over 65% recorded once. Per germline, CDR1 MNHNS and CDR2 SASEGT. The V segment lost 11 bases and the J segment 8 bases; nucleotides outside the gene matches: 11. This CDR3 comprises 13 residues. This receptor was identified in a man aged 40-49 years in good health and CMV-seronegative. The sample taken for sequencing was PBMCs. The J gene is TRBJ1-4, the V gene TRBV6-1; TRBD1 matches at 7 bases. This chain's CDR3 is CAAGNRGEEKLFF. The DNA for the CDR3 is TGTGCCGCGGGGAACAGGGGTGAAGAAAAACTGTTTTTT.